These T cell receptor beta chains were read from a single sample in a study of T-cell memory formation after mild COVID-19. TCRdb itself ran the 5' RACE reads through MiXCR, one entry per CDR3 protein. The data contain 350,000 to 500,000 distinct CDR3 sequences, about a sixth of them seen just once; the ten biggest clones take up 20% to 25%. Sequencing was performed on PBMCs or a T cell subset sorted from them (not recorded which). The receptor set was obtained from a man aged 18-30 years who had mild COVID-19 (a few samples of this study predate the infection). Cell type and time point are not known. CDR3s include the opening cysteine and the closing phenylalanine or tryptophan. Each record gives: CDR3 DNA, CDR3 protein, J gene, clone size, V gene, D gene. D genes are given only for firm matches. The listing skips clone size in some rows; elsewhere it reads once, few, many or a size class.

DNA: TGTGCCAGCACCGGGACCGCGAACACTGAAGCTTTCTTT
CDR3: CASTGTANTEAFF
J: TRBJ1-1
size: few
V: TRBV3-1
D: .

DNA: TGTGCCAGCGGGACAGGGTTTGTAGGTGTGGGTGAAAAACTGTTTTTT
CDR3: CASGTGFVGVGEKLFF
J: TRBJ1-4
size: many
V: TRBV12-3/TRBV12-4
D: TRBD1

DNA: TGTGCCAGTAGTTCCTGGACAGATTCGAACACCGGGGAGCTGTTTTTT
CDR3: CASSSWTDSNTGELFF
J: TRBJ2-2
size: few
V: TRBV19
D: .

DNA: TGTGCCAGCTCACCAGGGGAGGTTGGGGCCAACGTCCTGACTTTC
CDR3: CASSPGEVGANVLTF
J: TRBJ2-6
size: few
V: TRBV18
D: .

DNA: TGCGCCAGCAGTAGGCGTCTCGGGACTAGCGGGGGGGCGAATGAGCAGTTCTTC
CDR3: CASSRRLGTSGGANEQFF
J: TRBJ2-1
size: few
V: TRBV5-1
D: TRBD2

DNA: TGCAGTGGGACGGATGACTATGGCTACACCTTC
CDR3: CSGTDDYGYTF
J: TRBJ1-2
size: many
V: TRBV20-1
D: .

DNA: TGTGCCAGCGGCACACAGGGGGTCGCCTACAATGAGCAGTTCTTC
CDR3: CASGTQGVAYNEQFF
J: TRBJ2-1
size: few
V: TRBV6-2/TRBV6-3
D: TRBD1

DNA: TGTGCCAGCAGCCTGACAGGAGTACAGGGCTACACCTTC
CDR3: CASSLTGVQGYTF
J: TRBJ1-2
size: few
V: TRBV12-3/TRBV12-4
D: .

DNA: TGTGCCAGCAGCTTGGCGCAGCCTACAGATACGCAGTATTTT
CDR3: CASSLAQPTDTQYF
J: TRBJ2-3
size: few
V: TRBV5-6
D: .

DNA: TGTGCCAGCAGCTTAAACAGGATGAACACTGAAGCTTTCTTT
CDR3: CASSLNRMNTEAFF
J: TRBJ1-1
size: .
V: TRBV7-6
D: .

DNA: TGTGCCAGCAGCTTAGAAGGGCAGGGTGAAGCTTTCTTT
CDR3: CASSLEGQGEAFF
J: TRBJ1-1
size: .
V: TRBV7-9
D: .

DNA: TGTGCCAGCAGTTACGGGTTGGCCACTGAAGCTTTCTTT
CDR3: CASSYGLATEAFF
J: TRBJ1-1
size: many
V: TRBV6-5
D: .

DNA: TGCAGTGCTACTCTACAGGGGAACACCGGGGAGCTGTTTTTT
CDR3: CSATLQGNTGELFF
J: TRBJ2-2
size: few
V: TRBV20-1
D: .

DNA: TGTGCCAGCAGCCCCGGCGGGGCCGTTTCACCCCTCCACTTT
CDR3: CASSPGGAVSPLHF
J: TRBJ1-6
size: .
V: TRBV5-5
D: .

DNA: TGTGCCAGCAGCCCCTGGACTAACCGAGCGAACACCGGGGAGCTGTTTTTT
CDR3: CASSPWTNRANTGELFF
J: TRBJ2-2
size: few
V: TRBV7-9
D: .

DNA: TGTGCCAGCAGCTTTACAGGTTCTAACTATGGCTACACCTTC
CDR3: CASSFTGSNYGYTF
J: TRBJ1-2
size: .
V: TRBV5-8
D: .

DNA: TGTGCCAGCAGCTACATCGGTACGCAGTATTTT
CDR3: CASSYIGTQYF
J: TRBJ2-3
size: many
V: TRBV5-4
D: .

DNA: TGTGCCACCCTTACCGGGACAGGGTCTACCACCGGGGAGCTGTTTTTT
CDR3: CATLTGTGSTTGELFF
J: TRBJ2-2
size: few
V: TRBV28
D: TRBD1

DNA: TGCGCCAGCAGCTTGGCCGACCCAGGGGACCAGCCCCAGCATTTT
CDR3: CASSLADPGDQPQHF
J: TRBJ1-5
size: .
V: TRBV5-1
D: .